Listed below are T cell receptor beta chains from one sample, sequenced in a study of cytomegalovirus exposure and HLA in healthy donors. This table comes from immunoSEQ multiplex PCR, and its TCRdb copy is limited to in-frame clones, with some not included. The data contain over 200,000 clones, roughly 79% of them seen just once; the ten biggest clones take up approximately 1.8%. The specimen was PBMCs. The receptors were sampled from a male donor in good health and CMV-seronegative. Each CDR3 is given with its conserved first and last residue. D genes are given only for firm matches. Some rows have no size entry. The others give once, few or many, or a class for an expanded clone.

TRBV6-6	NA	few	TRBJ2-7	TGTGCCAGCAGTTACGATAGCGTGACCTACGAGCAGTACTTC	CASSYDSVTYEQYF
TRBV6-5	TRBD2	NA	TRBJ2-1	TGTGCCAGCAGGTGGGGGGAGGGAGATGAGCAGTTCTTC	CASRWGEGDEQFF
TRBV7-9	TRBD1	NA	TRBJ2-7	TGTGCCAGCAGCCCGGGACAGGGTAGGTACGAGCAGTACTTC	CASSPGQGRYEQYF
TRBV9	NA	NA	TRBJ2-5	TGTGCCAGCAGCGTACAGGGGACCCCTGGAGAGACCCAGTACTTC	CASSVQGTPGETQYF
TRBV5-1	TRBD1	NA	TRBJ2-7	TGCGCCAGCAGCATGACGACAGGGTACGACGAGCAGTACTTC	CASSMTTGYDEQYF
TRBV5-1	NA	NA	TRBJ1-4	TGCGCCAGCAGCTCCCAGGGATTGCGTGAAAAACTGTTTTTT	CASSSQGLREKLFF
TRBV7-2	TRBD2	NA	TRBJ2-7	TGTGCCAGCAGCCAAATAGCGGGGTCCTACGAGCAGTACTTC	CASSQIAGSYEQYF
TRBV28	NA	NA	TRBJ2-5	TGTGCCAGCAGCGCCGGACTGCTAGAACCGGGGGTCCAAGAGACCCAGTACTTC	CASSAGLLEPGVQETQYF
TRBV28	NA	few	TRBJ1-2	TGTGCCAGCAGAGACCGCCGGGGAGGGCAATATGGGTATGGCTACACCTTC	CASRDRRGGQYGYGYTF
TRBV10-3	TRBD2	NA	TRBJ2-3	TGTGCCATCAGTGATAGGAGGCTAGCGGGGCTGTCATCTAGCACAGATACGCAGTATTTT	CAISDRRLAGLSSSTDTQYF
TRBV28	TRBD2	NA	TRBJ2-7	TGTGCCAGCAGCCTGGCGGGAGGCGAAACCTACGAGCAGTACTTC	CASSLAGGETYEQYF
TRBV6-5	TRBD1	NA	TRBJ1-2	TGTGCCAGCAGACCGGGACAGGACTTTAACTATGGCTACACCTTC	CASRPGQDFNYGYTF
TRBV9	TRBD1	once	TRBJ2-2	TGTGCCAGCAGCGTACTTACGGGACAGGGGAACACCGGGGAGCTGTTTTTT	CASSVLTGQGNTGELFF
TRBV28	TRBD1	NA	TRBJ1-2	TGTGCCAGCAGTTTATTCGGCGGGGGGGACAGAAACTATGGCTACACCTTC	CASSLFGGGDRNYGYTF
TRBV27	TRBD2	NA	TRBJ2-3	TGTGCCAGCAGTTTATTCATGGTAGCGGGGTACACAGATACGCAGTATTTT	CASSLFMVAGYTDTQYF
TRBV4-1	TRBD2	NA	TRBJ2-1	TGCGCCAGCAGCCAAATCCCCCTGCCCCTAGCGGGAGGCCACAATGAGCAGTTCTTC	CASSQIPLPLAGGHNEQFF
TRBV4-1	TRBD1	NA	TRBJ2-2	TGCGCCAGCAGCCCGCAGGGGGCCGGCACCGGGGAGCTGTTTTTT	CASSPQGAGTGELFF
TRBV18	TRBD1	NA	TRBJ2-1	TGTGCCAGCAGCTCCGGGACAGGACTCAATGAGCAGTTCTTC	CASSSGTGLNEQFF
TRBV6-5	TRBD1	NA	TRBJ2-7	TGTGCCAGCAGTTGGACAGGGCCCTACGAGCAGTACTTC	CASSWTGPYEQYF
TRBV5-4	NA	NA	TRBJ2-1	TGTGCCAGCAGCTTGGTCGGGAGCTCCTACAATGAGCAGTTCTTC	CASSLVGSSYNEQFF
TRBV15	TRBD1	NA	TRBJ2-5	TGTGCCACCAGCAGGGGACAGGGGGAGACCCAGTACTTC	CATSRGQGETQYF
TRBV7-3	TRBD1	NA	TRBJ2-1	TGTGCCAGCAGGAAACAGGGGAACTCCTACAATGAGCAGTTCTTC	CASRKQGNSYNEQFF
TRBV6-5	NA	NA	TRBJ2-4	TGTGCCAGCAGAAAAGAGCAGGGTAGCCCCCGAGGCCAGTACTTC	CASRKEQGSPRGQYF
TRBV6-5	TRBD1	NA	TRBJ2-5	TGTGCCAGCAGGGTGACAGGGGCACGGGAGACCCAGTACTTC	CASRVTGARETQYF
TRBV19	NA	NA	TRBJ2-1	TGTGCCAGTAGTCCCTGGGACAAGCCCTACAATGAGCAGTTCTTC	CASSPWDKPYNEQFF
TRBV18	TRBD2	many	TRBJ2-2	TGTGCCAGCTCACCACTAGCGGGGGCGAACACCGGGGAGCTGTTTTTT	CASSPLAGANTGELFF
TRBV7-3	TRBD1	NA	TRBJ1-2	TGTGCCAGCAGCTTAACGGGACAGGGGATATATGGCTACACCTTC	CASSLTGQGIYGYTF
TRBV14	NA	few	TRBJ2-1	TGTGCCAGCAGCCAAGGCCTGCTAGCTCTTTACAATGAGCAGTTCTTC	CASSQGLLALYNEQFF
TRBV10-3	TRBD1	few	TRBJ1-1	TGTGCCATCGGGGACAGGGCCCCTGAAGCTTTCTTT	CAIGDRAPEAFF
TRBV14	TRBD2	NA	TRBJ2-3	TGTGCCAGCAGCCGCCGACTAGCGGGAACCCGCACAGATACGCAGTATTTT	CASSRRLAGTRTDTQYF
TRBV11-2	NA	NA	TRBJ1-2	TGTGCCAGCAGCTTAGCTGGCGGGTACTATGGCTACACCTTC	CASSLAGGYYGYTF
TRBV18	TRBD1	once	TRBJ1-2	TGTGCCAGCTCACCACCCGGCTGGACAGGGGAAGATCCAGAGGTCCTATATGGCTACACCTTC	CASSPPGWTGEDPEVLYGYTF
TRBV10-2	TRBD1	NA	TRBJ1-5	TGCGCCAGCAGACAGGGGATCAGCAATCAGCCCCAGCATTTT	CASRQGISNQPQHF